This is a list of T cell receptor beta chains from one sample in a study of Graves' ophthalmopathy and Graves' hyperthyroidism. TCRdb re-called the multiplex PCR reads with MiXCR, one entry per CDR3 protein. There are over a million distinct CDR3 sequences in the sample; 35% to 45% occur only once, and 11% lies in the top ten. Input material: peripheral blood or thyroid tissue (not recorded which). These receptors all come from an adult man with Graves' hyperthyroidism. CDR3s include the opening cysteine and the closing phenylalanine or tryptophan. A D gene is named only where the DNA matches it firmly. Clone size is not always given. Where it is, it says once, few, many or a class for expanded clones.

d_call j_call clone_size v_call cdr3_nt cdr3_aa
TRBD2 TRBJ2-5 . TRBV7-2 TGTGCCAGCAGCCCCGGGACTAGCGGATTGGAGACCCAGTACTTC CASSPGTSGLETQYF
. TRBJ2-7 few TRBV7-9 TGTGCCAGCAGCTTAGCGGGAGACAGTGGGTCCGAGCAGTACTTC CASSLAGDSGSEQYF
. TRBJ2-7 . TRBV10-3 TGTGCCACCTGGAGTAGGACAGACAACTACGAGCAGTACTTC CATWSRTDNYEQYF
TRBD1 TRBJ2-7 few TRBV28 TGTGCCAGCAGCTCACCGGGACAGTTTGGCGAGCAGTACTTC CASSSPGQFGEQYF
. TRBJ2-7 . TRBV5-1 TGCGCCAGCAGCCAACAGACTTCCTTCTCCTACGAGCAGTACTTC CASSQQTSFSYEQYF
. TRBJ1-1 . TRBV18 TGTGCCAGCTACAGTGGAACTGAAGCTTTCTTT CASYSGTEAFF
. TRBJ2-7 few TRBV20-1 TGCAGTGCTCTCAAAGGGGCGGAGCAGTACTTC CSALKGAEQYF
TRBD1 TRBJ2-5 . TRBV3-1 TGTGCCAGCAGCCAAGCAGGGGGCTCGGGGGAGACCCAGTACTTC CASSQAGGSGETQYF
TRBD1 TRBJ1-1 . TRBV7-2 TGTGCCAGCTCCCGGGAGGGGGCTATGAGAAACACTGAAGCTTTCTTT CASSREGAMRNTEAFF
TRBD1 TRBJ2-7 . TRBV7-6 TGTGCCAGCAGCTTATTGGGACAGTCAGCCTCCTACGAGCAGTACTTC CASSLLGQSASYEQYF
. TRBJ1-5 many TRBV19 TGTGCCAGTACCCCCGACAGGTTGTATCAGCCCCAGCATTTT CASTPDRLYQPQHF
TRBD2 TRBJ2-2 . TRBV29-1 TGCAGCTTACCAGCGGGGGGGAACGCGAACACCGGGGAGCTGTTTTTT CSLPAGGNANTGELFF
TRBD2 TRBJ2-3 . TRBV9 TGTGCCAGCAGCGGGGGACTAGCGACCACAGATACGCAGTATTTT CASSGGLATTDTQYF
. TRBJ2-3 . TRBV7-9 TGTGCCAGCAGTGGATTTGGGGACCCCGATAATCAGGCGATTAGCACAGATACGCAGTATTTT CASSGFGDPDNQAISTDTQYF
. TRBJ1-1 few TRBV6-2/TRBV6-3 TGTGCCAGCAGTTACGCGGACAGAGTGAACACTGAAGCTTTCTTT CASSYADRVNTEAFF
TRBD2 TRBJ2-7 many TRBV7-2 TGTGCCAGCAGCCCGGCGGGAGCTGCTTACGAGCAGTACTTC CASSPAGAAYEQYF
. TRBJ1-2 . TRBV18 TGTGCCAGCTCTCGAGGTGAGGGCATCTATGGCTACACCTTC CASSRGEGIYGYTF
. TRBJ1-1 few TRBV24-1 TGTGCCACCCCTGACGGACGGGGAGCTTTCTTT CATPDGRGAFF
TRBD1 TRBJ2-7 once TRBV29-1 TGCAGCGTTGAACCATGGGACAGGGGGGCTACGTACGAGCAGTACTTC CSVEPWDRGATYEQYF
. TRBJ1-2 . TRBV20-1 TGCAGAGATCCCAGGGAGGAGGGCTACACCTTC CRDPREEGYTF
. TRBJ2-7 many TRBV15 TGTGCCACCAGCAGCGTAGCGGACAGAGCCTACGAGCAGTACTTC CATSSVADRAYEQYF
. TRBJ2-2 many TRBV2 TGTGCCAGCAGTGTACTAGTTCCTGGTACCGGGGAGCTGTTTTTT CASSVLVPGTGELFF
TRBD1 TRBJ1-5 many TRBV7-9 TGTGCCAGCAGCTTAGGACAGGGGAATGGACCCCAGCATTTT CASSLGQGNGPQHF
. TRBJ1-3 . TRBV10-3 TGTGCCAGCAGTCGGTACAACCCGGGTGGAAACACCATATATTTT CASSRYNPGGNTIYF
TRBD1 TRBJ1-5 few TRBV20-1 TGCAGTGCTAGACAGACAGGGGCCTATAATCAGCCCCAGCATTTT CSARQTGAYNQPQHF
TRBD1 TRBJ2-5 . TRBV4-1 TGCGCCAGCAGCCATCGACAGGGACCAGAGACCCAGTACTTC CASSHRQGPETQYF
TRBD2 TRBJ2-7 . TRBV12-3/TRBV12-4 TGTGCCAGCAGTTTCCGACTAGCGGGCGGCTACGAGCAGTACTTC CASSFRLAGGYEQYF
. TRBJ1-1 many TRBV7-2 TGTGCCAGCAGCTTAGACGGCCCGAACACTGAAGCTTTCTTT CASSLDGPNTEAFF
. TRBJ1-2 . TRBV29-1 TGCAGACCACCAAGGACGGAGGAGACCTATGGCTACACCTTC CRPPRTEETYGYTF